A selection of T cell receptor beta chains follows, all from one sample in a study of blood T cells in healthy people across ages. TCRdb reprocessed the 5' RACE reads with MiXCR, giving one entry per CDR3 protein. The repertoire holds 450,000 to 600,000 distinct CDR3 sequences, with approximately 26% as singletons. These same records also appear under a second study, on T cells of mothers and their children.

The sample was blood. The origin of the receptors is a boy under 10 years old in good health. Each CDR3 is given with its conserved first and last residue. Each record gives: clone size, V gene, J gene, CDR3 length, D gene, CDR3 protein, CDR3 DNA. D genes are given only for firm matches. Only some rows state a clone size, as once, few, many or a class for expanded clones.

size: many; V: TRBV28; J: TRBJ2-7; length: 17; D: -; CDR3: CASRLGRPPTLPYEQYF; DNA: TGTGCCAGCAGGTTAGGACGGCCCCCGACCCTCCCCTACGAGCAGTACTTC
size: -; V: TRBV12-3/TRBV12-4; J: TRBJ2-2; length: 14; D: -; CDR3: CASSLAQSSRELFF; DNA: TGTGCCAGCAGTTTAGCGCAAAGTTCCCGGGAGCTGTTTTTT
size: -; V: TRBV10-1; J: TRBJ2-1; length: 14; D: -; CDR3: CASSESNSRGKQFF; DNA: TGCGCCAGCAGTGAGTCTAACTCCCGCGGGAAGCAGTTCTTC
size: -; V: TRBV5-5; J: TRBJ2-3; length: 13; D: -; CDR3: CASSLTSPDTQYF; DNA: TGTGCCAGCAGCCTGACTTCTCCAGATACGCAGTATTTT
size: -; V: TRBV4-3; J: TRBJ1-1; length: 15; D: -; CDR3: CASSQVPGPRTEAFF; DNA: TGCGCCAGCAGCCAAGTTCCGGGACCCAGGACTGAAGCTTTCTTT
size: few; V: TRBV27; J: TRBJ1-4; length: 16; D: -; CDR3: CASTPRSGRGDEKLFF; DNA: TGTGCCAGCACGCCCCGCTCAGGACGGGGGGATGAAAAACTGTTTTTT
size: few; V: TRBV5-1; J: TRBJ2-6; length: 15; D: -; CDR3: CASSLRSSGANVLTF; DNA: TGCGCCAGCAGCTTGAGGAGCTCTGGGGCCAACGTCCTGACTTTC
size: few; V: TRBV3-1; J: TRBJ2-1; length: 14; D: -; CDR3: CASSQDIDYREQFF; DNA: TGTGCCAGCAGCCAAGATATAGACTACCGAGAGCAGTTCTTC
size: -; V: TRBV21-1; J: TRBJ2-4; length: 21; D: -; CDR3: CASSKGGRGGRIQLAKNIQYF; DNA: TGTGCCAGCAGCAAAGGGGGGAGGGGGGGTCGGATCCAATTAGCCAAAAACATTCAGTACTTC
size: few; V: TRBV7-2; J: TRBJ2-2; length: 14; D: -; CDR3: CASSFSRTTGELFF; DNA: TGTGCCAGCAGCTTCTCAAGAACCACCGGGGAGCTGTTTTTT
size: -; V: TRBV20-1; J: TRBJ2-3; length: 15; D: -; CDR3: CSAARPGAGTDTQYF; DNA: TGCAGTGCTGCCCGACCAGGGGCTGGCACAGATACGCAGTATTTT
size: few; V: TRBV20-1; J: TRBJ2-5; length: 12; D: -; CDR3: CSVLGPGGTQYF; DNA: TGCAGTGTTCTGGGGCCTGGCGGGACCCAGTACTTC
size: few; V: TRBV12-3/TRBV12-4; J: TRBJ2-7; length: 15; D: TRBD2; CDR3: CASSVRLAESYEQYF; DNA: TGTGCCAGCAGTGTCCGACTAGCGGAGAGCTACGAGCAGTACTTC
size: few; V: TRBV11-2; J: TRBJ1-6; length: 15; D: -; CDR3: CASSLGWGGNSPLHF; DNA: TGTGCCAGCAGCTTAGGGTGGGGCGGCAATTCACCCCTCCACTTT
size: -; V: TRBV29-1; J: TRBJ2-2; length: 15; D: -; CDR3: CSVPARGANTGELFF; DNA: TGCAGCGTCCCAGCTCGCGGAGCGAACACCGGGGAGCTGTTTTTT
size: -; V: TRBV27; J: TRBJ1-2; length: 14; D: -; CDR3: CASRGHPSNYGYTF; DNA: TGTGCCAGCAGGGGGCACCCTTCTAACTATGGCTACACCTTC
size: -; V: TRBV6-2/TRBV6-3; J: TRBJ2-1; length: 13; D: TRBD1; CDR3: CASRAGGGNEQFF; DNA: TGTGCCAGCAGGGCAGGGGGCGGGAATGAGCAGTTCTTC
size: -; V: TRBV2; J: TRBJ2-5; length: 17; D: TRBD1; CDR3: CASSLHNYDRAHETQYF; DNA: TGTGCCAGCAGTCTCCATAACTACGACAGGGCCCACGAGACCCAGTACTTC
size: few; V: TRBV9; J: TRBJ2-6; length: 17; D: -; CDR3: CASSVEPTASGANVLTF; DNA: TGTGCCAGCAGCGTAGAACCTACCGCCTCTGGGGCCAACGTCCTGACTTTC
size: -; V: TRBV30; J: TRBJ2-1; length: 12; D: -; CDR3: CAWRGGFNEQFF; DNA: TGTGCCTGGAGAGGAGGGTTCAATGAGCAGTTCTTC
size: -; V: TRBV6-5; J: TRBJ1-4; length: 12; D: -; CDR3: CASMGLSEKLLF; DNA: TGTGCCAGCATGGGTCTCTCTGAAAAACTGCTTTTT
size: few; V: TRBV29-1; J: TRBJ2-5; length: 13; D: TRBD2; CDR3: CSVAAGGQETQYF; DNA: TGCAGCGTTGCAGCGGGGGGGCAAGAGACCCAGTACTTC
size: once; V: TRBV29-1; J: TRBJ2-3; length: 11; D: -; CDR3: CSVDVGDTQYF; DNA: TGCAGCGTTGACGTCGGGGATACGCAGTATTTT
size: few; V: TRBV5-1; J: TRBJ1-2; length: 18; D: TRBD1; CDR3: CASSFSTSRQGENYGYTF; DNA: TGCGCCAGCAGCTTTTCAACGAGCAGACAGGGTGAAAACTATGGCTACACCTTC
size: -; V: TRBV5-1; J: TRBJ1-2; length: 9; D: -; CDR3: CASNVGYTF; DNA: TGCGCCAGCAACGTTGGCTACACCTTC
size: many; V: TRBV11-2; J: TRBJ2-2; length: 16; D: TRBD2; CDR3: CASSPSTSRFSGELFF; DNA: TGTGCCAGCAGCCCCTCGACTAGCAGGTTCTCCGGGGAGCTGTTTTTT
size: -; V: TRBV18; J: TRBJ2-5; length: 14; D: -; CDR3: CASSPPAKQETQYF; DNA: TGTGCCAGCTCACCACCCGCGAAACAAGAGACCCAGTACTTC
size: -; V: TRBV5-1; J: TRBJ2-1; length: 16; D: -; CDR3: CASSLAAPSSYNEQFF; DNA: TGCGCCAGCAGCTTGGCCGCCCCTAGCTCCTACAATGAGCAGTTCTTC
size: -; V: TRBV21-1; J: TRBJ2-7; length: 15; D: -; CDR3: CASSSWDRGSGEQYF; DNA: TGTGCCAGCAGCTCCTGGGACAGGGGGTCTGGCGAGCAGTACTTC
size: -; V: TRBV12-5; J: TRBJ1-4; length: 14; D: TRBD1; CDR3: CASGYRGPGEKLFF; DNA: TGTGCTAGTGGATACAGGGGGCCCGGTGAAAAACTGTTTTTT
size: -; V: TRBV2; J: TRBJ2-5; length: 13; D: -; CDR3: CASLGAGQETQYF; DNA: TGTGCCTCCCTAGGGGCAGGACAAGAGACCCAGTACTTC
size: few; V: TRBV20-1; J: TRBJ1-6; length: 15; D: -; CDR3: CSAQTARTGTTVSFF; DNA: TGCAGTGCCCAGACGGCCCGTACCGGAACCACAGTCTCTTTTTTT
size: -; V: TRBV4-3; J: TRBJ1-4; length: 13; D: -; CDR3: CASSQVSGEKLFF; DNA: TGCGCCAGCAGCCAGGTTTCTGGTGAAAAACTGTTTTTT
size: -; V: TRBV12-3/TRBV12-4; J: TRBJ2-5; length: 14; D: TRBD1; CDR3: CASLRGTGSETQYF; DNA: TGTGCCAGCTTGAGAGGGACAGGGAGTGAGACCCAGTACTTC
size: few; V: TRBV7-2; J: TRBJ2-5; length: 14; D: -; CDR3: CASSPRQFQETQYF; DNA: TGTGCCAGCAGCCCACGACAGTTCCAAGAGACCCAGTACTTC
size: -; V: TRBV11-2; J: TRBJ2-5; length: 14; D: -; CDR3: CASSFGQVQETQYF; DNA: TGTGCCAGCAGCTTCGGACAAGTCCAAGAGACCCAGTACTTC
size: -; V: TRBV6-5; J: TRBJ2-3; length: 16; D: TRBD2; CDR3: CASSSQWTSQSDTQYF; DNA: TGTGCCAGCAGTTCCCAATGGACTAGCCAGTCAGATACGCAGTATTTT
size: many; V: TRBV7-2; J: TRBJ1-1; length: 13; D: -; CDR3: CASSWDRNTEAFF; DNA: TGTGCCAGCAGCTGGGACCGTAACACTGAAGCTTTCTTT
size: -; V: TRBV29-1; J: TRBJ1-1; length: 12; D: -; CDR3: CSVEWGYTEAFF; DNA: TGCAGCGTGGAATGGGGATACACTGAAGCTTTCTTT
size: many; V: TRBV19; J: TRBJ2-1; length: 11; D: -; CDR3: CASTGGGEQFF; DNA: TGTGCCAGTACCGGCGGAGGTGAGCAGTTCTTC
size: few; V: TRBV6-5; J: TRBJ2-7; length: 14; D: TRBD1; CDR3: CASSFGQGGYEQYF; DNA: TGTGCCAGCAGTTTCGGACAGGGCGGCTACGAGCAGTACTTC